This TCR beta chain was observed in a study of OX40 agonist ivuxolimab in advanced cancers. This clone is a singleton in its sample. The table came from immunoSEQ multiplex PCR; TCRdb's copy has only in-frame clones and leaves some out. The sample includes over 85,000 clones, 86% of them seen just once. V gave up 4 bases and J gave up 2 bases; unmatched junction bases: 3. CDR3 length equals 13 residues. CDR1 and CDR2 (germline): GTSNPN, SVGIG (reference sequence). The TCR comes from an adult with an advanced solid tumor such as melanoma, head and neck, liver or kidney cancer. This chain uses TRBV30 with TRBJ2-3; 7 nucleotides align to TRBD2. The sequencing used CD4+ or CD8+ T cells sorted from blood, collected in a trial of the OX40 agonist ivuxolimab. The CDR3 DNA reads TGTGCCTGGACTAGCGGAAACACAGATACGCAGTATTTT. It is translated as CAWTSGNTDTQYF.